The rows below give T cell receptor beta chains drawn from one sample of a study of blood T cell repertoires in COVID-19. The repertoire was sequenced with immunoSEQ multiplex PCR; TCRdb's copy has only in-frame clones and lacks some. The sample holds some 300,000 clones, approximately 84% seen once. Sequencing used PBMCs or T cells enriched from blood (not recorded which). The receptors originated from a man aged 25-45 years who had recovered from COVID-19. Both conserved end residues are part of each CDR3. The order of the fields is V gene, J gene, D gene, CDR3 protein, CDR3 DNA. D genes are given only for firm matches.

v_gene: TRBV4-1; j_gene: TRBJ1-1; d_gene: -; CDR3aa: CASSPHRMNTEAFF; CDR3nt: TGCGCCAGCAGCCCACACCGCATGAACACTGAAGCTTTCTTT
v_gene: TRBV12-3/TRBV12-4; j_gene: TRBJ2-6; d_gene: -; CDR3aa: CASKRAGANVLTF; CDR3nt: TGTGCCAGCAAGAGGGCTGGGGCCAACGTCCTGACTTTC
v_gene: TRBV21-1; j_gene: TRBJ2-7; d_gene: -; CDR3aa: CASTKGGDYEQYF; CDR3nt: TGTGCCAGCACCAAGGGGGGGGACTACGAGCAGTACTTC
v_gene: TRBV28; j_gene: TRBJ1-1; d_gene: TRBD1; CDR3aa: CASSSTGQARAFF; CDR3nt: TGTGCCAGCAGTTCGACCGGACAGGCAAGGGCTTTCTTT
v_gene: TRBV27; j_gene: TRBJ1-4; d_gene: TRBD1; CDR3aa: CASRSGRGRGTNEKLFF; CDR3nt: TGTGCCAGCAGATCTGGCAGGGGGCGGGGAACTAATGAAAAACTGTTTTTT
v_gene: TRBV11-2; j_gene: TRBJ2-5; d_gene: TRBD2; CDR3aa: CASSSVGGAGGPWAQYF; CDR3nt: TGTGCCAGCAGCTCGGTCGGGGGAGCGGGAGGGCCCTGGGCCCAGTACTTC
v_gene: TRBV18; j_gene: TRBJ1-1; d_gene: TRBD1; CDR3aa: CASSPGPTGVAEAFF; CDR3nt: TGTGCCAGCTCACCAGGTCCGACAGGGGTCGCTGAAGCTTTCTTT
v_gene: TRBV10-1; j_gene: TRBJ1-1; d_gene: -; CDR3aa: CASSASREGVTEAFF; CDR3nt: TGCGCCAGCAGCGCCTCGCGGGAGGGTGTCACTGAAGCTTTCTTT
v_gene: TRBV10-3; j_gene: TRBJ2-3; d_gene: -; CDR3aa: CAVGGGLGTDTQYF; CDR3nt: TGTGCTGTTGGGGGGGGCCTAGGCACAGATACGCAGTATTTT
v_gene: TRBV3-1/TRBV3-2; j_gene: TRBJ2-2; d_gene: TRBD2; CDR3aa: CASSQEWGGLAGGTIDANTGELFF; CDR3nt: TGTGCCAGCAGCCAAGAGTGGGGTGGGCTAGCGGGAGGAACAATAGATGCGAACACCGGGGAGCTGTTTTTT
v_gene: TRBV30; j_gene: TRBJ1-3; d_gene: -; CDR3aa: CAWSPQAGNTIYF; CDR3nt: TGTGCCTGGAGTCCCCAGGCTGGAAACACCATATATTTT
v_gene: TRBV3-1/TRBV3-2; j_gene: TRBJ2-7; d_gene: TRBD1; CDR3aa: CASSRDRGVAYEQYF; CDR3nt: TGTGCCAGCAGCCGAGACAGGGGGGTGGCTTACGAGCAGTACTTC
v_gene: TRBV9; j_gene: TRBJ2-2; d_gene: -; CDR3aa: CASSVLAAGELFF; CDR3nt: TGTGCCAGCAGCGTCCTAGCCGCCGGGGAGCTGTTTTTT
v_gene: TRBV5-1; j_gene: TRBJ2-3; d_gene: -; CDR3aa: CASSLSSGVRSTDTQYF; CDR3nt: TGCGCCAGCAGCTTGTCGTCAGGGGTTAGGTCCACAGATACGCAGTATTTT
v_gene: TRBV15; j_gene: TRBJ1-3; d_gene: -; CDR3aa: CATSRDRSSGNTIYF; CDR3nt: TGTGCCACCAGCAGAGATCGTAGCTCTGGAAACACCATATATTTT
v_gene: TRBV24-1; j_gene: TRBJ1-1; d_gene: -; CDR3aa: CATSDNSGRGTEAFF; CDR3nt: TGTGCCACCAGTGATAACTCAGGGCGGGGCACTGAAGCTTTCTTT
v_gene: TRBV27; j_gene: TRBJ1-2; d_gene: -; CDR3aa: CANTLDRDHYGYTF; CDR3nt: TGTGCCAACACCCTTGACAGAGACCACTATGGCTACACCTTC